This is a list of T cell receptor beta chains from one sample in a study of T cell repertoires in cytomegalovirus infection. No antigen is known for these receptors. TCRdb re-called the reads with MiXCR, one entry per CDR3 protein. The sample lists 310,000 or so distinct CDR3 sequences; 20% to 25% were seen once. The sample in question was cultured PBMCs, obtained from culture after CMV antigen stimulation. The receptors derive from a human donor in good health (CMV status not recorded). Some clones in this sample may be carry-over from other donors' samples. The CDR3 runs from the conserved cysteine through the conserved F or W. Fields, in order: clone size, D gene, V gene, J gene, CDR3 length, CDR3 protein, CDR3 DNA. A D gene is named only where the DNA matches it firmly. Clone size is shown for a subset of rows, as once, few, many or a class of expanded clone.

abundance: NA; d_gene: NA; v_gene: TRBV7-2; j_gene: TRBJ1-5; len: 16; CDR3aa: CASSLMARHSNQPQHF; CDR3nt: TGTGCCAGCAGCTTAATGGCTCGTCATAGCAATCAGCCCCAGCATTTT
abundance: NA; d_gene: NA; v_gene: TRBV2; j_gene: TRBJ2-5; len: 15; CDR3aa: CASSNVQGSGETQYF; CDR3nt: TGTGCCAGCTCCAACGTTCAGGGCTCGGGGGAGACCCAGTACTTC
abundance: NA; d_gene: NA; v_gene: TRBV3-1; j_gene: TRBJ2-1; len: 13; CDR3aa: CASSQGLNNEQFF; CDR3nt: TGTGCCAGCAGCCAAGGCCTGAACAATGAGCAGTTCTTC
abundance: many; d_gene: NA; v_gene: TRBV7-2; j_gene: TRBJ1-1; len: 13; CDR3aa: CASSTRRDIEAFF; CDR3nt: TGTGCCAGCAGCACACGCCGGGACATTGAAGCTTTCTTT
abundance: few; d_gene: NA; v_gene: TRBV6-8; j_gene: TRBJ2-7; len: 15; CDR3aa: CASSYSRSRGGEQYF; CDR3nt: TGTGCCAGCAGTTACTCGCGGTCCAGGGGCGGGGAGCAGTACTTC
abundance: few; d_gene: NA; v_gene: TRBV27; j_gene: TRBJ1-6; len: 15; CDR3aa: CASSLEVPYNSPLHF; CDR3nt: TGTGCCAGCAGTTTAGAGGTCCCCTATAATTCACCCCTCCACTTT
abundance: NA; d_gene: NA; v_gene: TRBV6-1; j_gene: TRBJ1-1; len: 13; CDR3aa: CAISSLVNTEAFF; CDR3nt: TGTGCCATAAGCTCACTCGTGAACACTGAAGCTTTCTTT
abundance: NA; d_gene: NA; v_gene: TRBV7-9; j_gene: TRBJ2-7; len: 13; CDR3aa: CASSPEIPGWQYF; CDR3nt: TGTGCCAGCAGCCCCGAGATCCCAGGGTGGCAGTACTTC
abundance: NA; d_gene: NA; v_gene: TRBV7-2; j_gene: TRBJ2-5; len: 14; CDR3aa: CASSSGTVSETQYF; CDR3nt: TGTGCCAGCAGTAGCGGGACAGTCTCAGAGACCCAGTACTTC
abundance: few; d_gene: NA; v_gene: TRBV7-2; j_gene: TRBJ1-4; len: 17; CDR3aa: CASSLSTGRSANEKLFF; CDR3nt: TGTGCCAGCAGCTTGAGTACAGGGAGGTCGGCTAATGAAAAACTGTTTTTT
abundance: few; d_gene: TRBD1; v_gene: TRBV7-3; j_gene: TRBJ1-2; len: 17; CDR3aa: CASSLFGRQGGSNGYTF; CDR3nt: TGTGCCAGCAGCTTATTTGGTCGACAGGGGGGCTCCAATGGCTACACCTTC
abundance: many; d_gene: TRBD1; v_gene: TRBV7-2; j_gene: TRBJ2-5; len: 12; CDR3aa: CASRGGGETQYF; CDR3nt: TGTGCCAGCAGAGGGGGCGGCGAGACCCAGTACTTC
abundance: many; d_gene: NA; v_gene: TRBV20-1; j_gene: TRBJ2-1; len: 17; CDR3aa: CSARGFVRDLGNNEQFF; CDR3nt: TGCAGTGCTAGAGGCTTCGTAAGGGACCTAGGGAACAATGAGCAGTTCTTC
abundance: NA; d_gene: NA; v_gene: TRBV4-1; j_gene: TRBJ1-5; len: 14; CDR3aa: CASSQGSSNQPQHF; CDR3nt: TGCGCCAGCAGCCAAGGCAGTAGCAATCAGCCCCAGCATTTT
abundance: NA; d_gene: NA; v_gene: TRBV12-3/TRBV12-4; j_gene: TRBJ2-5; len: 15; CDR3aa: CASSLESGLRETQYF; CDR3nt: TGTGCCAGCAGTTTAGAGTCAGGCCTACGAGAGACCCAGTACTTC
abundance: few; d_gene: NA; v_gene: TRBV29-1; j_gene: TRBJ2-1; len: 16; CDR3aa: CSVHPVLQSSYNEQFF; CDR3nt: TGCAGCGTTCACCCCGTACTTCAGAGCTCCTACAATGAGCAGTTCTTC
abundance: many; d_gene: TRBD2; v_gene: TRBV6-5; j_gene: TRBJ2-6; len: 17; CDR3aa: CASSYSGRGSGANVLTF; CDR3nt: TGTGCCAGCAGTTATAGCGGGAGGGGCTCTGGGGCCAACGTCCTGACTTTC
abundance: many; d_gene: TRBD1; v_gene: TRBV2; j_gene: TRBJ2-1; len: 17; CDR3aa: CASNRRGGQGSYNEQFF; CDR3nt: TGTGCCAGCAACAGACGAGGGGGACAGGGGTCCTACAATGAGCAGTTCTTC
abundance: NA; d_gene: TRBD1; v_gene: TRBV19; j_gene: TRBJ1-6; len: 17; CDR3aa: CASSIGQASSYNSPLHF; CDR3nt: TGTGCCAGTAGTATCGGACAGGCTAGCTCCTATAATTCACCCCTCCACTTT
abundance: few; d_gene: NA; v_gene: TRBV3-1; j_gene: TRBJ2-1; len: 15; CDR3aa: CASSQGVSVYNEQFF; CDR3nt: TGTGCCAGCAGCCAAGGGGTTAGCGTCTACAATGAGCAGTTCTTC
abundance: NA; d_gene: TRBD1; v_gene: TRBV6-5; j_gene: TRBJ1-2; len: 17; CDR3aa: CASSSGTQGASNYGYTF; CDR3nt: TGTGCCAGCAGTTCCGGGACACAGGGGGCTTCAAACTATGGCTACACCTTC
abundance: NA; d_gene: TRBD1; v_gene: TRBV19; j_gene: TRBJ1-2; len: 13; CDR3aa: CASSPGQGRGYTF; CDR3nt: TGTGCCAGTAGTCCAGGACAGGGGCGAGGCTACACCTTC
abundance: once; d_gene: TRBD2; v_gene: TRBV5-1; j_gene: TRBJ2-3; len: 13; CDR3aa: CASSFREGGTQYF; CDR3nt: TGCGCCAGCAGCTTCCGGGAGGGCGGTACGCAGTATTTT
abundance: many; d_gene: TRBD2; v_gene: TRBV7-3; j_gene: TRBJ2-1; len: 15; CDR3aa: CASSLTGAGGPGGFF; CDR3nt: TGTGCCAGCAGCTTAACCGGGGCGGGAGGGCCTGGGGGGTTCTTC
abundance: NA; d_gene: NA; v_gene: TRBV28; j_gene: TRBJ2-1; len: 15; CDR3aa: CASSPRGSTRNEQFF; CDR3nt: TGTGCCAGCAGCCCGCGGGGTTCCACGCGCAATGAGCAGTTCTTC
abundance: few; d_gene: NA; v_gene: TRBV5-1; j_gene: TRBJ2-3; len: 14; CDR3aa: CASSVGGPKDTQYF; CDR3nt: TGCGCCAGCAGTGTGGGGGGGCCTAAAGACACGCAGTATTTT
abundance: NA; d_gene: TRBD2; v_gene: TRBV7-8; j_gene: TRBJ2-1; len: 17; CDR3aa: CASSLGPGGRSYNEQFF; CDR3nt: TGTGCCAGCAGCCTGGGGCCCGGGGGGAGGTCCTACAATGAGCAGTTCTTC
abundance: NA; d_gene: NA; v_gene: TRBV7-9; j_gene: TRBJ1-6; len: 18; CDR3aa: CASSLDLLRSSYNSPLHF; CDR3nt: TGTGCCAGCAGCTTAGATTTACTCAGGAGCTCCTATAATTCACCCCTCCACTTT
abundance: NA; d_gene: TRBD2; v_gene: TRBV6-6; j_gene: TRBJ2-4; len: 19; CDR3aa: CASSLGRGSGSVGKNIQYF; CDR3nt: TGTGCCAGCAGCCTGGGAAGGGGTAGCGGGAGTGTAGGCAAAAACATTCAGTACTTC
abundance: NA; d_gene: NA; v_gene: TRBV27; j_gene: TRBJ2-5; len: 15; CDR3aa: CASSQQGRRSETQYF; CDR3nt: TGTGCCAGCAGTCAACAGGGAAGGCGGTCAGAGACCCAGTACTTC
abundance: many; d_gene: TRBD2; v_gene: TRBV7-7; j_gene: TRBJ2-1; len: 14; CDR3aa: CASSSGLAGGRQFF; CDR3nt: TGTGCCAGCAGCTCGGGACTAGCGGGAGGCAGGCAGTTCTTC
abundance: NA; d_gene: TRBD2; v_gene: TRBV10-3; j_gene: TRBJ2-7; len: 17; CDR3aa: CATRSGRPITNSYEQYF; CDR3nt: TGTGCCACCCGTAGCGGGAGGCCAATTACAAACTCCTACGAGCAGTACTTC
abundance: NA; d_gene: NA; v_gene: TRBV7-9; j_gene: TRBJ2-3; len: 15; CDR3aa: CASSPTAGSADTQYF; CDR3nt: TGTGCCAGCAGCCCAACGGCGGGTTCCGCAGATACGCAGTATTTT
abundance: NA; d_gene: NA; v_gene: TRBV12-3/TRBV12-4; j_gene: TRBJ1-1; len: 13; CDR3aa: CASSFAWGTEAFF; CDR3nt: TGTGCCAGCAGTTTCGCTTGGGGCACTGAAGCTTTCTTT
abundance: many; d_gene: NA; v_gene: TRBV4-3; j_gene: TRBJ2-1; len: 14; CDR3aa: CASSQGAVHNEQFF; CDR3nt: TGCGCCAGCAGCCAAGGGGCTGTCCACAATGAGCAGTTCTTC
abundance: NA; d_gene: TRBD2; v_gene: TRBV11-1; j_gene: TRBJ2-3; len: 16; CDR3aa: CASSPVGGTSGDTQYF; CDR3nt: TGTGCCAGCAGCCCCGTAGGGGGGACTAGCGGCGATACGCAGTATTTT
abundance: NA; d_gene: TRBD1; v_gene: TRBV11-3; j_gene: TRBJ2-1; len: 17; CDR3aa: CASSPRGRDRAYNEQFF; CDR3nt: TGTGCCAGCAGCCCCCGGGGCCGGGACAGGGCGTACAATGAGCAGTTCTTC
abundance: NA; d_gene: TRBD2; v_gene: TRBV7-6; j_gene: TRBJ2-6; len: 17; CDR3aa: CASSLGGGSAGANVLTF; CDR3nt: TGTGCCAGCAGCTTAGGGGGGGGGTCTGCTGGGGCCAACGTCCTGACTTTC
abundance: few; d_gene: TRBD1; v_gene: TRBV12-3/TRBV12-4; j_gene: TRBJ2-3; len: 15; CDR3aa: CASSSGTGGTDTQYF; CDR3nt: TGTGCCAGCAGCTCCGGGACAGGGGGCACAGATACGCAGTATTTT
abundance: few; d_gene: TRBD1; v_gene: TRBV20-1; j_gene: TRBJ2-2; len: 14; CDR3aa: CSAPARDSPGELFF; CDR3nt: TGCAGTGCTCCCGCCCGGGACAGTCCCGGGGAGCTGTTTTTT
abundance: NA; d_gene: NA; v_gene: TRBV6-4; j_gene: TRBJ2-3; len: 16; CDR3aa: CASSDGTGSYTDTQYF; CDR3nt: TGTGCCAGCAGTGACGGCACCGGGTCCTACACAGATACGCAGTATTTT
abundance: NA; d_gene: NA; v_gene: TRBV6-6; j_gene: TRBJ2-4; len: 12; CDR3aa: CASSREKNIQYF; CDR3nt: TGTGCCAGCAGCCGAGAAAAAAACATTCAGTACTTC
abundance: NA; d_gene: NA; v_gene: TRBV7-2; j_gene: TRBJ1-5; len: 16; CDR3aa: CASSSSGRFSNQPQHF; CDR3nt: TGTGCCAGCAGTTCGTCGGGACGGTTTAGCAATCAGCCCCAGCATTTT
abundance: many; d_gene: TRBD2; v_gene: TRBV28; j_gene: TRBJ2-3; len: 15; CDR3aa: CASSFAGVGTDTQYF; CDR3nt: TGTGCCAGCAGTTTTGCGGGAGTGGGCACAGATACGCAGTATTTT
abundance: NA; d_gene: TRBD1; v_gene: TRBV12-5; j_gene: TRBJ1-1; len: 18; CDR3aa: CASGILGGQGFRGTEAFF; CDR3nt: TGTGCTAGTGGTATACTCGGCGGACAGGGGTTTCGCGGCACTGAAGCTTTCTTT
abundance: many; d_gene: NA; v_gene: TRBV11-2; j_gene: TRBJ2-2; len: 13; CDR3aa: CASSSRVTGELFF; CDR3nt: TGTGCCAGCAGCTCCAGGGTTACCGGGGAGCTGTTTTTT
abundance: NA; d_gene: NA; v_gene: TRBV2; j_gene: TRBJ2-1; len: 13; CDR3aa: CASWGAIYNEQFF; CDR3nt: TGTGCCAGCTGGGGGGCTATCTACAATGAGCAGTTCTTC
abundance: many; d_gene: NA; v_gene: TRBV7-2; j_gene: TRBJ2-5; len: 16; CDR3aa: CASSLFKQGVGETQYF; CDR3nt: TGTGCCAGCAGCTTATTTAAACAGGGAGTCGGAGAGACCCAGTACTTC
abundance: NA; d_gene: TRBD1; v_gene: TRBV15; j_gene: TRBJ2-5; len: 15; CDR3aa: CATSRGHRGEETQYF; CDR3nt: TGTGCCACCAGCAGAGGACACAGGGGAGAAGAGACCCAGTACTTC
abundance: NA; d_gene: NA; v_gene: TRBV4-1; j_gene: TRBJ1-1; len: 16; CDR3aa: CASSHVPARVTTEAFF; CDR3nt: TGCGCCAGCAGCCATGTCCCGGCGAGAGTGACCACTGAAGCTTTCTTT
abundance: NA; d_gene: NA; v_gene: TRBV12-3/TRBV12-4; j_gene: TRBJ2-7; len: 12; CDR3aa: CASSHTSYEQYF; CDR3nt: TGTGCCAGCAGTCACACTAGCTACGAGCAGTACTTC
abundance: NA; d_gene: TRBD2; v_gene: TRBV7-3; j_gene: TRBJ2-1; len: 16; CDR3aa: CASSLFPTSGPDEQFF; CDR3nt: TGTGCCAGCAGCTTATTTCCGACTAGCGGGCCCGATGAGCAGTTCTTC